The TCR beta chain under discussion was sequenced for a study of radiotherapy plus CTLA-4 blockade in lung cancer. General study findings and limits: Early blood T cell clone dynamics reportedly forecast response best, with interferon-beta.

As to this clone: No antigen is known for it.

This CDR3 contains 15 residues. The junction had 8 bases not matched to a gene; V was cut back by 4 bases and J by 9 bases. Germline CDR1 is SGHVS and CDR2 is FNYEAQ. Assay: immunoSEQ multiplex PCR; the TCRdb copy retains only in-frame clones and omits some. The repertoire holds some 77,000 clones, about 90% seen once, with about 2% in the top ten. The clonotype was recovered from a human donor with non-small cell lung cancer who had a partial response to radiotherapy plus ipilimumab. The sequencing here drew on peripheral blood, taken from a patient treated with radiotherapy plus ipilimumab. This chain links TRBV7-6 with TRBJ1-6; TRBD1 agrees at 8 bases. CDR3 DNA: TGTGCCAGCAGCTCCTATGGACAGGGAGGTTCACCCCTCCACTTT. Translated: CASSSYGQGGSPLHF.